This T cell receptor (beta chain) originates from a study of shared clonotypes between healthy human individuals. The protocol was immunoSEQ multiplex PCR, while the TCRdb copy is restricted to in-frame clones and leaves out a portion. The sample lists fewer than 1.6 million clones, around 98.5% occurring once. The CDR3 runs to 13 residues. V lost 2 bases to trimming and J lost 2 bases, with 3 bases between them. The germline CDR1 and CDR2 sequences are MNHNY and SVGAGI (reference sequence). Notes on this clone: Its antigen is still unknown. This same CDR3 is encoded by further DNA sequences in the sample.

General study findings and limits: Sorted-subset sequencing, rarefaction showed, was incomplete despite large depth.

This chain connects TRBV6-6 to TRBJ2-2; no definite D call. The TCR was taken from a man under 40 in good health. Sequenced input: naive CD4+ T cells sorted from blood. The sample's subset: CD45RA+ positively selected. The chain's CDR3 is CASSYINTGELFF. The CDR3 region has the DNA TGTGCCAGCAGTTACATTAACACCGGGGAGCTGTTTTTT.